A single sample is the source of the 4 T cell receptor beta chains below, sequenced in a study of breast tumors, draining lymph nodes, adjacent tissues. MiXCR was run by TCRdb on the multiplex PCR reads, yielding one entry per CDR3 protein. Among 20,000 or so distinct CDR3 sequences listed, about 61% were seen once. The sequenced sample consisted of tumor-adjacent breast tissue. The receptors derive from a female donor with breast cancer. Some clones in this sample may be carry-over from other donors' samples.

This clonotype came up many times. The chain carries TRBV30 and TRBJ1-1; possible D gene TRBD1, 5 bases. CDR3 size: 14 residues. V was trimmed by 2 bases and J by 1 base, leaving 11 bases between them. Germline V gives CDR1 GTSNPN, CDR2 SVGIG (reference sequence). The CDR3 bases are TGTGCCTGGAGTAGGGGCAGGGCGAACACTGAAGCTTTCTTT. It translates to CAWSRGRANTEAFF.

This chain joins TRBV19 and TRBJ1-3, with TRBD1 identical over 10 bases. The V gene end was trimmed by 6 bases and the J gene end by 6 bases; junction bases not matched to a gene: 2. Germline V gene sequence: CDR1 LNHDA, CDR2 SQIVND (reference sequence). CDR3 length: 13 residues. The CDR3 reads CASRGQGQNTIYF. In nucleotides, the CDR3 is TGTGCCAGTAGGGGACAGGGGCAAAACACCATATATTTT.

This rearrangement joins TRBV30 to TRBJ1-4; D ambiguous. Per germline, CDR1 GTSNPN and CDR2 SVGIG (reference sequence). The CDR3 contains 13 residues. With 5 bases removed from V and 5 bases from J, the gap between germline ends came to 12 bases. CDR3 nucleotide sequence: TGTGCCTGGGGCGGAGACGGCAATGAAAAACTGTTTTTT. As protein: CAWGGDGNEKLFF.

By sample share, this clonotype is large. The CDR3 loop reads CASSQRTGNYGYTF. CDR3 coding DNA: TGCGCCAGCAGCCAAAGGACAGGGAACTATGGCTACACCTTC. The rearrangement uses TRBV4-3 and TRBJ1-2; the match to TRBD1 covers 8 bases. The V segment lost 2 bases and the J segment 2 bases; nucleotides outside the gene matches: 1. The germline gives CDR1 LGHNA, CDR2 YSLEER. This CDR3 contains 14 residues.